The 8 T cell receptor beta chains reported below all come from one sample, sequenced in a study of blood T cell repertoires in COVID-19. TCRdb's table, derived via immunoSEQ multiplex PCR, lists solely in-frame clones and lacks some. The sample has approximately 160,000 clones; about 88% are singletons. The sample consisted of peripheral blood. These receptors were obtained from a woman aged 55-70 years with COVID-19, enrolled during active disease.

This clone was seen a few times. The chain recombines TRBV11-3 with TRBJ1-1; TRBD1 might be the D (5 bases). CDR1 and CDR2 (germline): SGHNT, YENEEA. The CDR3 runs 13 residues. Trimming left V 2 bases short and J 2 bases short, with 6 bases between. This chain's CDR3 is CASSLTGNTEAFF. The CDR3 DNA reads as TGTGCCAGCAGCTTAACAGGAAACACTGAAGCTTTCTTT.

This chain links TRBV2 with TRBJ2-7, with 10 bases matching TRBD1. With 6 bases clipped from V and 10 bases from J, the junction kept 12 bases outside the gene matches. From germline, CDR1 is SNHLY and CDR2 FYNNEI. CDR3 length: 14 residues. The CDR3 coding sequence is TGTGCCAGCAGCCGCGGACAGGGGGAGGGTGAACAGTACTTC. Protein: CASSRGQGEGEQYF. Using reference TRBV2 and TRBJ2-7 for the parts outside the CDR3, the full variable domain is EPEVTQTPSHQVTQMGQEVILRCVPISNHLYFYWYRQILGQKVEFLVSFYNNEISEKSEIFDDQFSVERPDGSNFTLKIRSTKLEDSAMYFCASSRGQGEGEQYFGPGTRLTVT.

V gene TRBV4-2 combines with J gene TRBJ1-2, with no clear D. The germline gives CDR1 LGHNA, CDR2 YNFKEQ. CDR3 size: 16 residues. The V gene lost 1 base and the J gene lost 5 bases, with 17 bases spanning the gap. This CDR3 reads CASSQVGEGSSYGYTF. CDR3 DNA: TGTGCCAGCAGCCAAGTTGGAGAGGGCAGCTCGTATGGCTACACCTTC.

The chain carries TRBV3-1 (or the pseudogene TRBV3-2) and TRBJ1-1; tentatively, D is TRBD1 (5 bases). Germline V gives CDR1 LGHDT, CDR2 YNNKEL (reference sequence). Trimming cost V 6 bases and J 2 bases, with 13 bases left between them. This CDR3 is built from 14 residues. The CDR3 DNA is TGTGCCAGCAGACGCGAGGACACAAACACTGAAGCTTTCTTT. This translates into CASRREDTNTEAFF.

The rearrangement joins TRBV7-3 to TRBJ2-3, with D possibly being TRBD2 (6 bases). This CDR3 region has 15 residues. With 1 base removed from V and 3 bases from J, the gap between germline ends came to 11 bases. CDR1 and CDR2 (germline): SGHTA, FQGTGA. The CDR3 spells CASSLNRGRTDTQYF. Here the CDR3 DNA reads TGTGCCAGCAGCTTAAATCGGGGGAGGACAGATACGCAGTATTTT.

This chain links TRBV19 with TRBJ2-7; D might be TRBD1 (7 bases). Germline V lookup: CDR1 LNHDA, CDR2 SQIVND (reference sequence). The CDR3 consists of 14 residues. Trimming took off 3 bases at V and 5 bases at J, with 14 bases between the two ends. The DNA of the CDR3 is TGTGCCAGTAGTATTCGGAGGGGGCAGGACGAGCAGTACTTC. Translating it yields CASSIRRGQDEQYF. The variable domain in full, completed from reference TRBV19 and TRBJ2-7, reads DGGITQSPKYLFRKEGQNVTLSCEQNLNHDAMYWYRQDPGQGLRLIYYSQIVNDFQKGDIAEGYSVSREKKESFPLTVTSAQKNPTAFYLCASSIRRGQDEQYFGPGTRLTVT.

The CDR3 spells CASTSSGTGQPQHF. CDR3 nucleotide sequence: TGTGCCAGCACTTCATCCGGGACAGGGCAGCCCCAGCATTTT. V is TRBV2 and J is TRBJ1-5; TRBD1 aligns across 9 bases. Germline CDR1 is SNHLY and CDR2 is FYNNEI. Trimming at V came to 7 bases and at J to 7 bases, leaving 8 bases not matched to a gene. The CDR3 runs to 14 residues.

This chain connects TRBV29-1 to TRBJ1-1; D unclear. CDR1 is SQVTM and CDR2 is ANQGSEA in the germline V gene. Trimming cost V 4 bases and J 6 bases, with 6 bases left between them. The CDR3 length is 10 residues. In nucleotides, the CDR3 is TGCAGCGTTGGAGACGCTGAAGCTTTCTTT. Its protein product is CSVGDAEAFF.